Shown below are 18 T cell receptor beta chains from a single sample sequenced in a study of T cell repertoires in cytomegalovirus infection. For these TCRs, the target antigens are not known. TCRdb recomputed calls from the reads with MiXCR, one row per CDR3 protein. The sample carries fewer than 850,000 distinct CDR3 sequences, just under 30% recorded once. Sample: cultured CD8+ T cells from PBMCs, taken from culture after CMV antigen stimulation. These receptors all stem from a human donor in good health (CMV status not recorded). Some clones in this sample may be carry-over from other donors' samples.

This clonotype was recorded a few times. Germline is not matched at one junction end, which may reflect a read error. The chain uses TRBV4-1 and TRBJ2-3; D may correspond to TRBD1 or TRBD2 (6 bases each). CDR3 size: 16 residues. The germline gives CDR1 MGHRA, CDR2 YSYEKL. The CDR3 DNA sequence: TGTGCCACTAAGGGGGGCCTAGCGTCTTCCACAGATACGCAGTATTTT. This encodes CATKGGLASSTDTQYF.

The CDR3, as DNA: TGCGCCAGCAGCATAACACAGGGCTTGAACACTGAAGCTTTCTTT. It specifies CASSITQGLNTEAFF. The chain combines TRBV5-1 with TRBJ1-1; D may be TRBD1 (6 bases). This CDR3 region has 15 residues. Germline V CDR1 and CDR2: SGHRS, YFSETQ. V was trimmed by 4 bases and J by 0 bases, leaving 13 bases between them.

The chain couples TRBV5-1 to TRBJ2-1; D unresolved. Germline V gene lookup returns CDR1 SGHRS and CDR2 YFSETQ. The CDR3 is 15 residues long. V shed 7 bases and J shed 8 bases, with 22 bases lying between them. The CDR3 loop is CASGSLYSSSDEQFF. The CDR3 DNA reads as TGCGCCAGCGGATCCCTGTACTCGAGCAGCGATGAGCAGTTCTTC.

V is TRBV6-1 and J is TRBJ1-2; D may be TRBD1 (5 bases). In germline, CDR1 is MNHNS, CDR2 SASEGT. The CDR3 loop spans 17 amino acids. V was pared by 5 bases and J by 0 bases, with 19 bases between. The CDR3 sequence: CASSFLAKRGPNYGYTF. The CDR3 nucleotides read TGTGCCAGCAGTTTCCTCGCGAAAAGGGGCCCTAACTATGGCTACACCTTC.

This sequence joins TRBV18 and TRBJ2-6; D is unresolved. Trimming left V 3 bases short and J 0 bases short, with 12 bases between. This CDR3 comprises 17 residues. In germline, CDR1 is KGHSH, CDR2 LQKENI. The CDR3 is CASSPTRSDSGANVLTF. The CDR3 DNA is TGTGCCAGCTCACCGACACGGTCCGACTCTGGGGCCAACGTCCTGACTTTC.

The J gene is TRBJ2-1, the V gene TRBV7-8; D perhaps matches TRBD2 (6 bases). V shed 5 bases and J shed 5 bases, with 13 bases lying between them. CDR3 size: 14 residues. Germline V gene lookup returns CDR1 SGHVS and CDR2 FQNEAQ. CDR3 DNA sequence: TGTGCCAGCAGCGTGGGACTCGTTGACAATGAGCAGTTCTTC. It codes for CASSVGLVDNEQFF.

This clonotype came up a few times. V and J are TRBV19 and TRBJ2-7; D may be TRBD2 (6 bases). CDR1 is LNHDA, CDR2 SQIVND, per germline (reference sequence). Trimming left V 3 bases short and J 0 bases short, with 9 bases between. This CDR3 has 14 residues. CDR3 region: CASSIGLNSYEQYF. The CDR3 nucleotides are TGTGCCAGTAGTATCGGACTAAACTCCTACGAGCAGTACTTC.

This chain links TRBV19 with TRBJ1-2; D is possibly TRBD1 (6 bases). The CDR3 is 13 residues long. The germline gives CDR1 LNHDA, CDR2 SQIVND (reference sequence). V lost 6 bases to trimming and J lost 6 bases, with 14 bases between them. The CDR3 here is CASSFTGKDGYTF. CDR3 bases: TGTGCCAGTAGCTTTACAGGGAAGGATGGCTACACCTTC.

This clonotype came up a few times. The chain couples TRBV6-1 to TRBJ2-3, with 9 nucleotides matching TRBD2. Per the germline V gene, CDR1 is MNHNS and CDR2 is SASEGT. CDR3 size: 15 residues. Trimming took 8 bases from V and 2 from J; bases not matched to a gene: 8. The CDR3 coding sequence is TGTGCCAGCCTCATTAGCGGGGGCCCCACAGATACGCAGTATTTT. This translates into CASLISGGPTDTQYF.

The chain couples TRBV19 to TRBJ2-5, with D possibly being TRBD2 (6 bases). CDR1 and CDR2 (germline): LNHDA, SQIVND (reference sequence). V lost 1 base and J 0 bases, leaving 6 bases between the germline ends. The CDR3 sequence is 14 residues long. CDR3: CASSIAGDQETQYF. Here the CDR3 DNA reads TGTGCCAGTAGTATAGCGGGGGACCAAGAGACCCAGTACTTC.

This clonotype was seen once. This chain uses TRBV7-6 with TRBJ1-2; TRBD1 is a possible D gene (5 bases). Deletions cut 4 bases from V and 4 bases from J, with 10 bases between. The germline gives CDR1 SGHVS, CDR2 FNYEAQ. The CDR3 has 13 residues. CDR3: CASSSGFSYGYTF. The CDR3 DNA reads TGTGCCAGCAGCTCAGGGTTTTCCTATGGCTACACCTTC. The full variable domain, its missing parts supplied by reference TRBV7-6 and TRBJ1-2, is GAGVSQSPRYKVTKRGQDVALRCDPISGHVSLYWYRQALGQGPEFLTYFNYEAQQDKSGLPNDRFSAERPEGSISTLTIQRTEQRDSAMYRCASSSGFSYGYTFGSGTRLTVV.

The chain carries TRBV7-6 and TRBJ1-1; D call uncertain. The V and J ends lost 0 bases and 5 bases respectively, with 4 bases between them. Germline V CDR1 and CDR2: SGHVS, FNYEAQ. CDR3 length equals 12 residues. The CDR3 DNA is TGTGCCAGCAGCTTAGCGCTGACTGAAGCTTTCTTT. Translation gives CASSLALTEAFF.

This clonotype was recorded a few times. This rearrangement joins TRBV12-3 or TRBV12-4 to TRBJ1-2; D is possibly TRBD1 (5 bases). V was clipped by 6 bases and J by 4 bases, with 18 bases between them. This CDR3 contains 15 residues. The CDR3 region is CASRETETGVYGYTF. In DNA, the CDR3 is TGTGCCAGCAGAGAGACAGAGACGGGTGTCTATGGCTACACCTTC.

The J gene is TRBJ2-7, the V gene TRBV19; D gene unclear. The CDR3 length is 12 residues. V was clipped by 3 bases and J by 4 bases, with 7 bases between them. In germline, CDR1 is LNHDA, CDR2 SQIVND (reference sequence). This CDR3 is CASSILRYEQYV. As DNA, the CDR3 is TGTGCCAGTAGTATTCTCAGATACGAGCAGTACGTC.

The chain links TRBV27 to TRBJ2-3; TRBD2 matches at 14 bases. CDR1 MNHEY and CDR2 SMNVEV come from the germline V gene (reference sequence). V shed 1 base and J 4 bases; nucleotides not matched to a gene: 10. This CDR3 is built from 19 residues. The CDR3 protein is CASSLFERLAGGRADTQYF. In nucleotides, the CDR3 is TGTGCCAGCAGTTTATTCGAGAGACTAGCGGGGGGGCGGGCAGATACGCAGTATTTT.

This sequence joins TRBV15 and TRBJ1-4; D uncertain. The CDR3 runs to 16 residues. Trimming removed 3 bases from V and 5 bases from J, with 16 bases in between. The V gene's germline CDR1 is LNHNV and CDR2 YYDKDF (reference sequence). The DNA for the CDR3 is TGTGCCACCAGCAGCCTACCCGGTGGGAGGAATGAAAAACTGTTTTTT. Amino acid sequence: CATSSLPGGRNEKLFF.

The V call is TRBV5-5, the J call TRBJ1-4; 8 bases are shared with TRBD1. With V trimmed by 1 base and J by 8 bases, 7 bases remained unmatched. Germline CDR1 SGHKS, CDR2 YYEKEE (reference sequence). The CDR3 has 15 amino acids. CDR3 nucleotides: TGTGCCAGCAGCTTGTCCCCAGGGGGCGGAGAAAAACTGTTTTTT. It specifies CASSLSPGGGEKLFF.

This clonotype was detected many times. This CDR3 reads CASSTPSGNEQFF. CDR3 DNA: TGTGCCAGCAGTACACCTAGCGGGAATGAGCAGTTCTTC. The chain joins TRBV12-3 or TRBV12-4 to TRBJ2-1; 8 nucleotides match TRBD2. V shed 5 bases, J shed 7 bases, and the junction held 4 bases outside the gene matches. The CDR3 is 13 amino acids.